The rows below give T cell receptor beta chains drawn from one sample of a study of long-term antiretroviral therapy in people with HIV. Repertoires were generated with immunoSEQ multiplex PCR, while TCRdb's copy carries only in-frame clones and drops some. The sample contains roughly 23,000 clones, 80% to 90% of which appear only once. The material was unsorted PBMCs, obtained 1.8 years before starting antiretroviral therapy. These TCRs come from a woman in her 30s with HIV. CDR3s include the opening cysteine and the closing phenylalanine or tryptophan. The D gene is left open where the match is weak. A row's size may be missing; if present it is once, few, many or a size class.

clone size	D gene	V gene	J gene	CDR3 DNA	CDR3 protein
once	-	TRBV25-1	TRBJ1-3	TGTGCCAGCAGTGAATATACGGTTAGCTCTGGAAACACCATATATTTT	CASSEYTVSSGNTIYF
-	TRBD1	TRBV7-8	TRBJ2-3	TGTGCCAGCAGCTTCACAGGGGGGACAGATACGCAGTATTTT	CASSFTGGTDTQYF
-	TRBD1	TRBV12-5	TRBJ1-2	TGTGCTAGTGGCACAGACAGGGAGGGCTATGGCTACACCTTC	CASGTDREGYGYTF
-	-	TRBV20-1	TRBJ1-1	TGCAGCCTCCGGCCGACTTATGAAGCTTTCTTT	CSLRPTYEAFF
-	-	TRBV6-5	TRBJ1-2	TGTGCCAGCAGTTACACCCCGGGGGTGGGCTATGGCTACACCTTC	CASSYTPGVGYGYTF
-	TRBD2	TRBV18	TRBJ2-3	TGTGCCAGCTCACCAGGCGGGGGGGCAGATACGCAGTATTTT	CASSPGGGADTQYF
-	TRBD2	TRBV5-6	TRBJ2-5	TGTGCCAGCAGCTTTATCCCAGCGGGGACCCAAGAGACCCAGTACTTC	CASSFIPAGTQETQYF
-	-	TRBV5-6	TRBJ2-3	TGTGCCAGCAGCTCCTTTATTATTTGGGACACAGATACGCAGTATTTT	CASSSFIIWDTDTQYF
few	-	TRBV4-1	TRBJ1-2	TGCGCCAGCAGCCAAGAGACGAGCAAGACCTATGGCTACACCTTC	CASSQETSKTYGYTF
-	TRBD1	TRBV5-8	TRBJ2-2	TGTGCCAGCAGCTGGAGGACAGGGGTGAACACCGGGGAGCTGTTTTTT	CASSWRTGVNTGELFF
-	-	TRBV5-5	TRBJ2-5	TGTGCCAGCAGCCAATCAATCAAAGAGACCCAGTACTTC	CASSQSIKETQYF
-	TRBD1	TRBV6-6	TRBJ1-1	TGTGCCAGCAGCAGTACAGGGGGACGGACTGAAGCTTTCTTT	CASSSTGGRTEAFF
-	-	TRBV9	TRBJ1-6	TGTGCCAGCAGCGGGGACATGCCTTATCCACCCCTCCACTTT	CASSGDMPYPPLHF
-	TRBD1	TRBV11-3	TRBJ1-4	TGTGCCAGCGGAAAAGGACAGGGGGCATTCGCTGGCGAAAAACTGTTTTTT	CASGKGQGAFAGEKLFF
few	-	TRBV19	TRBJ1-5	TGTGCCAGTAGGGATAGCAATCAGCCCCAGCATTTT	CASRDSNQPQHF
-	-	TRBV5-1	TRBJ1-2	TGCGCCAGCAGCTGGGAACCAACAGGGATAATCGATGGCTACACCTTC	CASSWEPTGIIDGYTF
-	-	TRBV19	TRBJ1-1	TGTGCCAGTAGTATAGATGTTTCGGACCCTGGGCCTGAAGCTTTCTTT	CASSIDVSDPGPEAFF
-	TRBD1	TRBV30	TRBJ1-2	TGTGCCTGGAGTACGCGACCGGACAGGGGGGATCAGTACACCTTC	CAWSTRPDRGDQYTF
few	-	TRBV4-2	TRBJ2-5	TGTGCCAGCAGCCAAGATCAAGGGGCGCGGACCCAGTACTTC	CASSQDQGARTQYF
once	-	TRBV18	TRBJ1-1	TGTGCCAGCTCAGACTCCTTGGACTCTGAAGCTTTCTTT	CASSDSLDSEAFF
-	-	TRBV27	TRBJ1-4	TGTGCCAGCAGTTTATTGTGGACAGACAATGAAAAACTGTTTTTT	CASSLLWTDNEKLFF
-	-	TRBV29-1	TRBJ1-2	TGCAGCGTAGATCTTCCCCGCTATGGCTACACCTTC	CSVDLPRYGYTF
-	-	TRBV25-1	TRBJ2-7	TGTGCCAGCAGTGACCAGGCCTCCTACGAGCAGTACTTC	CASSDQASYEQYF
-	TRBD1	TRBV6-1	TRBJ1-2	TGTGCCAGCAGTAACTCCCGGACAGGGGGTACCTTC	CASSNSRTGGTF
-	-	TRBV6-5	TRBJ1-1	TGTGCCAGCCGATCCGGAAACACTGAAGCTTTCTTT	CASRSGNTEAFF
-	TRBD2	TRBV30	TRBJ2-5	TGTGCCTGGAGTAGGGCTAGCGGGGGCCAAGAGACCCAGTACTTC	CAWSRASGGQETQYF
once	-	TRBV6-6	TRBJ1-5	TGTGCCAGCGGTCCCCCTCCGGGTGCTGGGCCCCAGCATTTT	CASGPPPGAGPQHF
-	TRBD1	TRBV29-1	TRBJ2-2	TGCAGCGTTGGAACAGGGGCCTCTAGCGGGGAGCTGTTTTTT	CSVGTGASSGELFF
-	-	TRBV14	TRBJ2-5	TGTGCCAGCAGCCAAGAATCTCATACTATCCAAGAGACCCAGTACTTC	CASSQESHTIQETQYF
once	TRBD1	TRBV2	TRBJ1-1	TGTGCCGGCAGGACAGGGCGGGACACTGAAGCTTTCTTT	CAGRTGRDTEAFF
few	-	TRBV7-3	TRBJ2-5	TGTGCCAGCAGCCGCCGGGGGTCAGAGACCCAGTACTTC	CASSRRGSETQYF
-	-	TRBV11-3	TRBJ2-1	TGTGCCAGCAGCTTAGATCGTGGGTCTCACAATGAGCAGTTCTTC	CASSLDRGSHNEQFF
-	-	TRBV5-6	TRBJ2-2	TGTGCCAGCAGCACCCAAGGGAGGGGGCGAGCAATCAGAAGCGGGGAGCTGTTTTTT	CASSTQGRGRAIRSGELFF
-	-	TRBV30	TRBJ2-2	TGTGCCTGGAGTGTTGGGGGGGCACGGAGGGAGCTGTTTTTT	CAWSVGGARRELFF
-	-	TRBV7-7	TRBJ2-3	TGTGCCAGCAGCTTAGGGGCTAGCTCAGATACGCAGTATTTT	CASSLGASSDTQYF
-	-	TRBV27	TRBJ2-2	TGTGCCAGCAGTTATATGGGGTTCACAACCGGGGAGCTGTTTTTT	CASSYMGFTTGELFF
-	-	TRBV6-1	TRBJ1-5	TGTGCCAGCAGTGAAGGATGGGAAAGGGACCAGCATTTT	CASSEGWERDQHF
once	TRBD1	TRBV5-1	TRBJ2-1	TGCGCCAGCAGCCGCCAACTCCGGACAGGGGGGTCCTACAATGAGCAGTTCTTC	CASSRQLRTGGSYNEQFF
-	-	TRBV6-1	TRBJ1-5	TGTGCCAGCAGTGAACCCGGGTTTTCCCTCAATCAGCCCCAGCATTTT	CASSEPGFSLNQPQHF
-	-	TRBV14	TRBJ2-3	TGTGCCAGCAGCTTAATCGGGACGGATACGCAGTATTTT	CASSLIGTDTQYF
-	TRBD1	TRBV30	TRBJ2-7	TGTGCCTGGAGAAAAGACAGGGGTATCAACGAGCAGTACTTC	CAWRKDRGINEQYF
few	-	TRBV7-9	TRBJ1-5	TGTGCCAGCAGCCGGGGGGATCAGCCCCAGCATTTT	CASSRGDQPQHF
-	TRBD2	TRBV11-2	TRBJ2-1	TGTGCCAGCAGGGAAAGCGGGGGGCAGTTCTTC	CASRESGGQFF
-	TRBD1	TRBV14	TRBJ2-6	TGTGCCAGCAAGGGGGCCGGGGCCAACGTCCTGACTTTC	CASKGAGANVLTF
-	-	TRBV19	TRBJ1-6	TGTGCCAGTGCCCGGATGAGGGGTTCACCCCTCCACTTT	CASARMRGSPLHF
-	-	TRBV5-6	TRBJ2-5	TGTGCCAGCAGCTTGGAGGGGAGAGAGTACTTC	CASSLEGREYF
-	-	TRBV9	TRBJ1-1	TGTGCCAGCAGCGCCCGTCAGGGTAACGGCACTGAAGCTTTCTTT	CASSARQGNGTEAFF
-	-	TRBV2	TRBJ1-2	TGTGCCAGCAGTGAAGCGGCCAGGCCCTATGGCTACACCTTC	CASSEAARPYGYTF
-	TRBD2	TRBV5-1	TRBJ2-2	TGCGCCAGCAGCGCCGGGACTAGCGGGGGGGGTCTCACCGGGGAGCTGTTTTTT	CASSAGTSGGGLTGELFF
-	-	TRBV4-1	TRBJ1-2	TGCGCCAGCAGCCAAGAGGCCACGATAAACTATGGCTACACCTTC	CASSQEATINYGYTF
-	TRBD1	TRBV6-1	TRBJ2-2	TGTGCCAGCAGGACCAGGGGGTACGGGGAGCTGTTTTTT	CASRTRGYGELFF
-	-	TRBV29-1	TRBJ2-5	TGCAGCGTTGGAAGACAGGCTCAAGAGACCCAGTACTTC	CSVGRQAQETQYF
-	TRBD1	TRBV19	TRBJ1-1	TGTGCCAGTAGTGGTGGGACAGGCCCAAACACTGAAGCTTTCTTT	CASSGGTGPNTEAFF